The clone carrying this TCR beta chain was found many times. The target antigen is unknown. This entry is derived from a study of T cell repertoires in cytomegalovirus infection. A single record per CDR3 protein comes from TCRdb applying MiXCR to the reads. The data contain 200,000 or so distinct CDR3 sequences, less than 50% of them singletons. The material was CD8+ T cells from cultured PBMCs, obtained from culture after CMV antigen stimulation. The receptor was derived from a human donor in good health (CMV status not recorded). Some clones in this sample may be carry-over from other donors' samples.

The CDR3 protein is CASSLEAGRALELFF. CDR3 bases: TGTGCCAGCAGCTTAGAGGCGGGGAGGGCCTTGGAACTGTTTTTT. The J gene is TRBJ2-2, the V gene TRBV7-2, with TRBD2 identical over 7 bases. The germline V gene encodes CDR1 SGHTA and CDR2 FQGNSA. CDR3 length: 15 residues. V lost 1 base to trimming and J lost 14 bases; unmatched junction nucleotides: 13.